This T cell receptor (beta chain) came from a study of technical replicates of blood from a handful of donors. Sequencing was performed with immunoSEQ multiplex PCR; in TCRdb, only in-frame clones are kept and a portion is missing. The sample has roughly 67,000 clones; roughly 98% are singletons. What was sequenced was T cells isolated from PBMCs. This receptor was identified in a human donor in good health.

DNA for the CDR3: TGTGCCAGCAGTTTTGGGACAGGGATCTACAATGAGCAGTTCTTC. This translates into CASSFGTGIYNEQFF. The chain carries TRBV27 and TRBJ2-1, with TRBD1 matching 9 bases. This CDR3 is 15 amino acids long. Germline V CDR1 and CDR2: MNHEY, SMNVEV (reference sequence). The ends lost 3 bases at V and 3 bases at J; junction bases unmatched: 3.